Presented here are 10 T cell receptor beta chains from one specimen sequenced in a study of lymphopenia after photon versus proton radiotherapy. The data were produced by immunoSEQ multiplex PCR, yet TCRdb's version contains in-frame clones alone and is incomplete. The table includes approximately 40,000 clones, around 83% detected once. The specimen comprised peripheral blood, sampled from a patient treated with proton-based radiotherapy. The source is a woman in her seventies with pancreatic cancer. Some clones in this sample may be carry-over from other donors' samples.

The V call is TRBV18, the J call TRBJ2-2, with 10 bases aligning to TRBD2. The J segment lost 4 bases and the V segment lost 4 bases, leaving 6 bases of the junction unmatched. Germline V lookup: CDR1 KGHSH, CDR2 LQKENI. The CDR3 loop spans 16 amino acids. The chain's CDR3 is CASSLGLAELTGELFF. The CDR3 region has the DNA TGTGCCAGCTCACTCGGACTAGCGGAACTCACCGGGGAGCTGTTTTTT.

V is TRBV5-4 and J is TRBJ1-1; D perhaps matches TRBD1 (6 bases). Germline CDR1 and CDR2: SGHNT and YYREEE (reference sequence). With 2 bases removed from V and 5 bases from J, the gap between germline ends came to 16 bases. The CDR3 length is 15 residues. CDR3 sequence reads: CASSLATGRGTEAFF. For the CDR3, the DNA is TGTGCCAGCAGCTTAGCTACAGGGAGAGGGACTGAAGCTTTCTTT.

This clone was seen a handful of times. This sequence joins TRBV30 and TRBJ1-2, with D tentatively TRBD1 (5 bases). This CDR3 is 12 amino acids long. From germline, CDR1 is GTSNPN and CDR2 SVGIG (reference sequence). V lost 4 bases and J lost 4, with 10 bases in between. CDR3 protein: CAWKGLRYGYTF. CDR3 nucleotide sequence: TGTGCCTGGAAGGGACTTCGCTATGGCTACACCTTC.

This clone was counted once. The V gene is TRBV30, the J gene TRBJ2-5; the D call may be TRBD1 or TRBD2 (5 bases each). The CDR3 sequence is 13 residues long. Germline V gene lookup returns CDR1 GTSNPN and CDR2 SVGIG (reference sequence). The V end lost 0 bases, the J end lost 5 bases, and 10 bases lay between the germline ends. This CDR3 reads CAWSVSGSETQYF. The DNA of the CDR3 is TGTGCCTGGAGTGTATCAGGGAGTGAGACCCAGTACTTC.

This rearrangement joins TRBV5-1 to TRBJ1-5; D call uncertain. V was pared by 9 bases and J by 5 bases, with 15 bases between. CDR3 length equals 13 residues. CDR1 SGHRS and CDR2 YFSETQ come from the germline V gene. The CDR3 is CAIARVEDQPQHF. CDR3 DNA sequence: TGCGCCATCGCTAGGGTAGAGGATCAGCCCCAGCATTTT.

J is TRBJ2-7 and V is TRBV7-9; 8 bases fit TRBD1. J lost 5 bases, V lost 5 bases, and 8 bases had no gene match. CDR1 SEHNR and CDR2 FQNEAQ come from the germline V gene (reference sequence). There are 14 residues in the CDR3. CDR3 sequence (DNA): TGTGCCAGCAGCCCAGGAGACAGGGGCCACGAGCAGTACTTC. It yields the protein CASSPGDRGHEQYF.

A single count supports this clone. This chain uses TRBV2 with TRBJ1-1; D not resolved. This CDR3 is built from 12 residues. Per the germline V gene, CDR1 is SNHLY and CDR2 is FYNNEI. Trimming took off 6 bases at V and 5 bases at J, with 10 bases between the two ends. CDR3 amino acids: CASRAGFTEAFF. The CDR3 region has the DNA TGTGCCAGCAGGGCAGGTTTTACTGAAGCTTTCTTT.

This chain uses TRBV30 with TRBJ2-7; 13 nucleotides line up with TRBD2. Germline V lookup: CDR1 GTSNPN, CDR2 SVGIG (reference sequence). The CDR3 covers 15 residues. J gave up 3 bases and V 8 bases, and 10 bases lay outside the gene matches. The CDR3 DNA reads TGTGCCGCAGAAGGACTAGCGGGAGTTGGCTACGAGCAGTACTTC. Amino acid sequence: CAAEGLAGVGYEQYF.

The gene calls are TRBV27 and TRBJ2-1; no clear D gene. This CDR3 is built from 14 residues. From germline, CDR1 is MNHEY and CDR2 SMNVEV (reference sequence). Trimming took off 2 bases at V and 6 bases at J, with 11 bases between the two ends. The CDR3 DNA reads as TGTGCCAGCAGTTTAATAGAGGCGGCCAATGAGCAGTTCTTC. Translating gives CASSLIEAANEQFF.

V gene TRBV5-6 combines with J gene TRBJ2-3; 8 bases are a match to TRBD1. The CDR3 is made up of 15 amino acids. Germline trimming cut 0 bases from V and 6 bases from J; bases unmatched to any gene: 6. CDR1 SGHDT and CDR2 YYEEEE come from the germline V gene. In DNA form, the CDR3 reads TGTGCCAGCAGCTTGGTGACAGGGGTTGGGGATACGCAGTATTTT. This sequence encodes CASSLVTGVGDTQYF.